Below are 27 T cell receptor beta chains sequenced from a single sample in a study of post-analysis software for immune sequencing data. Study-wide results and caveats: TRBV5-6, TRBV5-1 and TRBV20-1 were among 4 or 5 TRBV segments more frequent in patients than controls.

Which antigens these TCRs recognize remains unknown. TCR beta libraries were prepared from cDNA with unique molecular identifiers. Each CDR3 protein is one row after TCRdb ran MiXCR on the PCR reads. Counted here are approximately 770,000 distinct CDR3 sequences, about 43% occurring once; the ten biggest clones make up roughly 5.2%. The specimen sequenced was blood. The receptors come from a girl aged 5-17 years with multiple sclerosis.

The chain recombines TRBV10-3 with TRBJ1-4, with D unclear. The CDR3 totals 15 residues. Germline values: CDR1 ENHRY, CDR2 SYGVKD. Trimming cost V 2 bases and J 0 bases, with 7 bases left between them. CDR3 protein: CAISERTATNEKLFF. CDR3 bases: TGTGCCATCAGTGAGCGGACGGCAACTAATGAAAAACTGTTTTTT.

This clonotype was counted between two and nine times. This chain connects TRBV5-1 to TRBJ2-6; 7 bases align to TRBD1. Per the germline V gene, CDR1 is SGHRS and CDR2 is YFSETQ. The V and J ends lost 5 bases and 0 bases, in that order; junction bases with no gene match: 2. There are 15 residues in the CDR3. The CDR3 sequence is CASRQGHSGANVLTF. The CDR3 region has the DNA TGCGCCAGCAGACAGGGGCACTCTGGGGCCAACGTCCTGACTTTC.

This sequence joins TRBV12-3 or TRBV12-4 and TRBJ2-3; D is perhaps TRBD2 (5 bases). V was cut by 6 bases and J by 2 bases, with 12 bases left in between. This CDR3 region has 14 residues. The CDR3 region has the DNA TGTGCCAGCAGCCAGCGGCCTAACACAGATACGCAGTATTTT. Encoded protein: CASSQRPNTDTQYF.

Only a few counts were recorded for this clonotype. Written as DNA, the CDR3 is TGCAGTGCAACACCGCCTAGCACAGATACGCAGTATTTT. Its translation is CSATPPSTDTQYF. The J gene is TRBJ2-3, the V gene TRBV20-1; D gene unclear. The CDR3 has 13 amino acids. Per the germline V gene, CDR1 is DFQATT and CDR2 is SNEGSKA (reference sequence). Trimming shortened V by 6 bases and J by 0 bases, and 10 bases separated the two germline ends.

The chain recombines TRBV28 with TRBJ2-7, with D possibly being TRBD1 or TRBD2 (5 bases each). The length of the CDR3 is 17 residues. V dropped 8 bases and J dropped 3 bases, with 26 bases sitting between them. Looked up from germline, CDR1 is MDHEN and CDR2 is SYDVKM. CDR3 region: CASLLATVRSISYEQYF. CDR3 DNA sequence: TGTGCCAGCCTATTAGCGACAGTCCGGAGCATAAGCTACGAGCAGTACTTC.

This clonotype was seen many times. The CDR3: CSANRVRGSYNEQFF. The CDR3 region has the DNA TGCAGTGCCAACAGGGTGAGGGGCTCCTACAATGAGCAGTTCTTC. The chain uses TRBV20-1 and TRBJ2-1; a weak D match, TRBD1 (6 bases). The germline CDR1 and CDR2 sequences are DFQATT and SNEGSKA (reference sequence). V lost 6 bases and J lost 0, with 15 bases in between. The CDR3 runs to 15 residues.

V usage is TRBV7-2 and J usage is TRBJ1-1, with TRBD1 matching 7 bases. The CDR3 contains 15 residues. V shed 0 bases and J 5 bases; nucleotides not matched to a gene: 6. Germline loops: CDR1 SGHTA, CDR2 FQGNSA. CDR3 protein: CASSLATGMGTEAFF. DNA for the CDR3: TGTGCCAGCAGCTTAGCGACAGGGATGGGGACTGAAGCTTTCTTT.

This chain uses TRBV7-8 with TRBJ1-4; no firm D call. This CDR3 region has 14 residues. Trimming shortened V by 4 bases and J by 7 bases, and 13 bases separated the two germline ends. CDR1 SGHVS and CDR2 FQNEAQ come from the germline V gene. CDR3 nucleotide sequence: TGTGCCAGCAGCTCAACCACGAGGAGTGAAAAACTGTTTTTT. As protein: CASSSTTRSEKLFF.

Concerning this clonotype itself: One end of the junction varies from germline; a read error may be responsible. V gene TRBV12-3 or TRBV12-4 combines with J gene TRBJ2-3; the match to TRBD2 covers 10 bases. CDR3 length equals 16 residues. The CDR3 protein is CASSSWTSGSTDAQYF. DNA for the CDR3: TGTGCCAGCAGTTCCTGGACTAGCGGAAGCACAGATGCGCAGTATTTT.

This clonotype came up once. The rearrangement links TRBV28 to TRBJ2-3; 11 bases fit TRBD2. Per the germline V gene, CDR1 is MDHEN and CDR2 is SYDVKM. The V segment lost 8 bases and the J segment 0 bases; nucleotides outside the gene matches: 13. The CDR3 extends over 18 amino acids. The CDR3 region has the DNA TGTGCCAGCCGTACTAGACTAGCGGGGTCCAAGAGCACAGATACGCAGTATTTT. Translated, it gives CASRTRLAGSKSTDTQYF.

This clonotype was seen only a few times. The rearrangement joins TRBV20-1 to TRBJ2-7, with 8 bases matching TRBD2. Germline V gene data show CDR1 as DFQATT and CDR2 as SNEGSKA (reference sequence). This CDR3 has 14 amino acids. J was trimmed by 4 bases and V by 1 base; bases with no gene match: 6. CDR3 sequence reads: CSARGAGGSYEQYF. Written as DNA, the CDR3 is TGCAGTGCTAGAGGGGCGGGAGGATCTTACGAGCAGTACTTC.

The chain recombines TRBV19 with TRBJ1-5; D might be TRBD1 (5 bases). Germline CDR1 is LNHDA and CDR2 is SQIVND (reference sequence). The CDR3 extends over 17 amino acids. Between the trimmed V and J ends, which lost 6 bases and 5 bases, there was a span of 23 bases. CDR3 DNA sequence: TGTGCCAGTAGATCTGGGGTAGGTGGGCAGGGCTATCAGCCCCAGCATTTT. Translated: CASRSGVGGQGYQPQHF.

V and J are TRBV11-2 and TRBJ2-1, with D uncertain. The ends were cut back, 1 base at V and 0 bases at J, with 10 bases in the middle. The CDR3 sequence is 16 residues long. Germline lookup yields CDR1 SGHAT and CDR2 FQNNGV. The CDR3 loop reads CASSLGRASSYNEQFF. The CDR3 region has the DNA TGTGCCAGCAGCTTAGGCCGGGCTAGCTCCTACAATGAGCAGTTCTTC. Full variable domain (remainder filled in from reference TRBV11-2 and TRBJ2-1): EAGVAQSPRYKIIEKRQSVAFWCNPISGHATLYWYQQILGQGPKLLIQFQNNGVVDDSQLPKDRFSAERLKGVDSTLKIQPAKLEDSAVYLCASSLGRASSYNEQFFGPGTRLTVL.

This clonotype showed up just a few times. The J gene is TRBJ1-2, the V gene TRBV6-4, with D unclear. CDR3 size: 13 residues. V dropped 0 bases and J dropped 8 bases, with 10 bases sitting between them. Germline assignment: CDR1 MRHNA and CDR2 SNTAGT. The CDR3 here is CASSDSSEGGYTF. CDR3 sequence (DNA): TGTGCCAGCAGTGACTCGAGTGAAGGGGGCTACACCTTC.

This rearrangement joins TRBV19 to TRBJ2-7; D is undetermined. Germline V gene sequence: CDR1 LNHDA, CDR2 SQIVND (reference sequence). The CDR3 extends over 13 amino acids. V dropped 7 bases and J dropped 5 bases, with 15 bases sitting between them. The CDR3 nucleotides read TGTGCCAGTAAGGGCAGCTCTGGAAACGAGCAGTACTTC. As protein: CASKGSSGNEQYF.

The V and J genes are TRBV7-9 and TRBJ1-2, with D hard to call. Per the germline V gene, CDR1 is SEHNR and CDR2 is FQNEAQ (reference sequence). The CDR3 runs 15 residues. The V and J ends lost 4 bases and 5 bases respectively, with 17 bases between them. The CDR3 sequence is CASSSSLRAGYGYTF. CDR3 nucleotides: TGTGCCAGCAGCTCATCCCTCCGGGCGGGTTATGGCTACACCTTC.

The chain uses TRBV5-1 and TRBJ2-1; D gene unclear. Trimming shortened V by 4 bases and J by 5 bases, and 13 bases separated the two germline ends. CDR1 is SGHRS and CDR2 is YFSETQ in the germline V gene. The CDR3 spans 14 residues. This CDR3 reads CASSPVYFDNEQFF. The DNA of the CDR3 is TGCGCCAGCAGCCCCGTGTACTTCGACAATGAGCAGTTCTTC. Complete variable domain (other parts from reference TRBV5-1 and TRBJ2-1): KAGVTQTPRYLIKTRGQQVTLSCSPISGHRSVSWYQQTPGQGLQFLFEYFSETQRNKGNFPGRFSGRQFSNSRSEMNVSTLELGDSALYLCASSPVYFDNEQFFGPGTRLTVL.

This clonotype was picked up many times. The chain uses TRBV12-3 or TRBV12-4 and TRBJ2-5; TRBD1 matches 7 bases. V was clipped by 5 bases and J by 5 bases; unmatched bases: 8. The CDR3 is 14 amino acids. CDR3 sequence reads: CASSPTGVGETQYF. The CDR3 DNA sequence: TGTGCCAGCAGTCCCACAGGGGTTGGGGAGACCCAGTACTTC.

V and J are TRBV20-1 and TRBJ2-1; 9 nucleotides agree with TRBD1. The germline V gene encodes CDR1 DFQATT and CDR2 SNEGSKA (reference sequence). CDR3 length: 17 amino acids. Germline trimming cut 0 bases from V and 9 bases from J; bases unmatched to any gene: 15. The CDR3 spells CSARDRLTGQGRVEQFF. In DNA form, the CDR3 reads TGCAGTGCTAGAGATCGACTAACCGGACAGGGGAGGGTTGAGCAGTTCTTC.

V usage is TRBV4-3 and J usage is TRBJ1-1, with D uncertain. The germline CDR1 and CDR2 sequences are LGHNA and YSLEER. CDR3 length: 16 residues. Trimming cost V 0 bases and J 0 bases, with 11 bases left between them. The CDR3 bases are TGCGCCAGCAGCCAAGATTCGTTGCAGCTGAACACTGAAGCTTTCTTT. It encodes CASSQDSLQLNTEAFF.

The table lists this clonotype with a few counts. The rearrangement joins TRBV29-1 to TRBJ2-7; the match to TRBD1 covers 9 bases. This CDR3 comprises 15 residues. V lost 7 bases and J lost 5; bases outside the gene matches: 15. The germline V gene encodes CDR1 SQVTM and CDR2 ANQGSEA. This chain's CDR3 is CSGGDPGQGFHEQYF. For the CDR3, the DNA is TGCAGCGGGGGAGATCCGGGACAGGGTTTCCACGAGCAGTACTTC.

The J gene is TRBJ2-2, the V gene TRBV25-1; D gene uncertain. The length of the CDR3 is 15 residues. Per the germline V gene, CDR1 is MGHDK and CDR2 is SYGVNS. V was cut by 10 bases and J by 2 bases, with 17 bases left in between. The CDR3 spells CATSGPSANTGELFF. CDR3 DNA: TGTGCCACCTCGGGTCCTTCGGCAAACACCGGGGAGCTGTTTTTT.

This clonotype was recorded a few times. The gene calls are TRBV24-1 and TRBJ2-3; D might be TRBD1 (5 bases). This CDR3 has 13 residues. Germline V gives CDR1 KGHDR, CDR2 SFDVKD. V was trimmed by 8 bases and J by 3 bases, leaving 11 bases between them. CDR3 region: CATKGLDTDTQYF. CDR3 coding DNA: TGTGCCACCAAGGGGCTTGATACAGATACGCAGTATTTT.

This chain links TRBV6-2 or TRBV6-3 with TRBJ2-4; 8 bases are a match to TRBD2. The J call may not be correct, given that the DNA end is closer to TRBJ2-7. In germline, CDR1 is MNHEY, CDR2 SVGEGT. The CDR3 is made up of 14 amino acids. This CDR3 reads CASRAGGRIDEQYF. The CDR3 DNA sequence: TGTGCCAGCAGGGCGGGAGGCCGAATCGACGAGCAGTACTTC.

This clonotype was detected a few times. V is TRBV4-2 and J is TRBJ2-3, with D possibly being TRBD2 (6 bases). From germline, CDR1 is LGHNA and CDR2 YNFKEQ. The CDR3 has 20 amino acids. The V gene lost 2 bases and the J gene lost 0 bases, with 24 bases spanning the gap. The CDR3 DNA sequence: TGTGCCAGCAGCCAATACTTGGGACTCGAATATCCACTGAGCACAGATACGCAGTATTTT. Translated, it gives CASSQYLGLEYPLSTDTQYF.

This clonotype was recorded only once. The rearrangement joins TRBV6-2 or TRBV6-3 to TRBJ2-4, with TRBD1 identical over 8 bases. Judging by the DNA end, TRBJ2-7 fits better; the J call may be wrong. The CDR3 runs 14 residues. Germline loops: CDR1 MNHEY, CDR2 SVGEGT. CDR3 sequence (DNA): TGTGCCAGCAGTGGGAAAGCGACAGGGGTCGAGCAGTACTTC. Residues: CASSGKATGVEQYF.

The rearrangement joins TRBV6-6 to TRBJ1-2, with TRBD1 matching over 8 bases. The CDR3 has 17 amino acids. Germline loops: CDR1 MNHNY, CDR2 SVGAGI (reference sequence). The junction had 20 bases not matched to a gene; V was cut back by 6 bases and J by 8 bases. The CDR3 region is CASSPARLDGQGRGYTF. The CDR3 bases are TGTGCCAGCAGCCCTGCCCGGCTAGACGGACAGGGTCGAGGCTACACCTTC.